A single sample gave rise to the 18 T cell receptor beta chains below, sequenced in a study of neurological immune-mediated disorders. TCRdb itself ran the 5' RACE reads through MiXCR, one entry per CDR3 protein. Of more than 40,000 distinct CDR3 sequences in the sample, around 15% were seen once. Sequenced sample: CD4+ T cells from blood. The origin of the receptors is a woman aged 60-70 years with HTLV-1-associated myelopathy (HAM/TSP).

Comments on this clonotype: It is unclear where the CDR3 begins or ends on the DNA, so no DNA is shown, and the CDR3 is as TCRdb lists it. This chain joins TRBV5-1 and TRBJ2-3; the table assigns TRBD2, which was not confirmed against the DNA. The CDR3 spans 19 amino acids, including both terminal residues. Looked up from germline, CDR1 is SGHRS and CDR2 is YFSETQ. The CDR3 protein is CASSFYICSARMGTDTQYF.

This clonotype is termed medium-sized (0.01 to 0.1%). The chain links TRBV11-2 to TRBJ2-7, with D unresolved. Trimming took off 0 bases at V and 2 bases at J, with 17 bases between the two ends. The CDR3 extends over 17 amino acids. Germline V gene lookup returns CDR1 SGHAT and CDR2 FQNNGV. CDR3 in DNA: TGTGCCAGCAGCTTAGATCGGGTGGTCCTACGCCCCTACGAGCAGTACTTC. This gives the protein CASSLDRVVLRPYEQYF.

There are many counts of this clonotype. This sequence joins TRBV6-5 and TRBJ1-2; TRBD1 agrees at 7 bases. V dropped 6 bases and J dropped 6; count of bases not matched to a gene: 7. CDR3 size: 13 residues. Germline V gene data show CDR1 as MNHEY and CDR2 as SVGAGI. The CDR3 sequence: CASRRDSTHGYTF. DNA for the CDR3: TGTGCCAGCAGACGGGACAGTACGCATGGCTACACCTTC.

This clonotype has a count of ten or more. The rearrangement uses TRBV7-9 and TRBJ1-2; D is unresolved. The ends were cut back, 3 bases at V and 2 bases at J, with 13 bases in the middle. CDR1 is SEHNR, CDR2 FQNEAQ, per germline (reference sequence). The CDR3 covers 15 residues. The CDR3 is CASSFLTPDNYGYTF. Written as DNA, the CDR3 is TGTGCCAGCAGCTTTCTCACACCCGACAACTATGGCTACACCTTC.

This clonotype was seen at least ten times. V and J are TRBV12-3 or TRBV12-4 and TRBJ1-2; D perhaps matches TRBD1 (5 bases). This CDR3 is built from 15 residues. Trimming took 3 bases from V and 4 from J, leaving 15 bases between them. The CDR3 sequence: CASSFGGGRSYGYTF. The CDR3 DNA reads TGTGCCAGCAGTTTTGGGGGGGGACGTAGCTATGGCTACACCTTC.

This clonotype was detected ten times or more. The chain uses TRBV20-1 and TRBJ2-1; a weak D match, TRBD1 (5 bases). This CDR3 contains 14 residues. Trimming took off 4 bases at V and 6 bases at J, with 16 bases between the two ends. The V gene's germline CDR1 is DFQATT and CDR2 SNEGSKA (reference sequence). CDR3: CSATKTGGANEQFF. In nucleotides, the CDR3 is TGCAGTGCTACCAAGACTGGTGGGGCCAATGAGCAGTTCTTC.

This clonotype has ten or more counts. J is TRBJ2-3 and V is TRBV7-9, with D perhaps matching TRBD2 (6 bases). The V and J ends lost 2 bases and 8 bases respectively, with 17 bases between them. CDR3 length equals 15 residues. Germline V lookup: CDR1 SEHNR, CDR2 FQNEAQ (reference sequence). The CDR3 sequence: CASSLNSALGGTQYF. The CDR3, as DNA: TGTGCCAGCAGCTTAAATTCCGCCCTGGGGGGTACGCAGTATTTT.

In its sample, this clonotype was seen many times. This chain joins TRBV12-3 or TRBV12-4 and TRBJ1-2, with TRBD1 identical over 7 bases. This CDR3 is 13 amino acids long. J was trimmed by 3 bases and V by 6 bases; bases with no gene match: 4. In nucleotides, the CDR3 is TGTGCCAGCAGCGGGACAGCATACTATGGCTACACCTTC. It encodes CASSGTAYYGYTF.

Many counts were recorded for this clonotype. The CDR3 DNA follows: TGCAGTGCGCAACCGGTCGGGAGGACTGAAGCTTTCTTT. It specifies CSAQPVGRTEAFF. V gene TRBV20-1 combines with J gene TRBJ1-1; no clear D gene. CDR1 is DFQATT, CDR2 SNEGSKA, per germline (reference sequence). Trimming shortened V by 6 bases and J by 5 bases, and 16 bases separated the two germline ends. CDR3 length: 13 amino acids.

This clonotype was seen repeatedly, ten times or more. The chain has TRBV7-2 and TRBJ2-2; 14 bases fit TRBD2. This CDR3 has 19 residues. After removal of 0 bases from V and 6 bases from J, the junction contained 9 bases not matched to a gene. Germline V lookup: CDR1 SGHTA, CDR2 FQGNSA. The CDR3: CASSLAPGLAGEGSGELFF. DNA for the CDR3: TGTGCCAGCAGCTTAGCGCCGGGACTAGCGGGGGAGGGGTCCGGGGAGCTGTTTTTT.

This clonotype occurred many times. The V call is TRBV20-1, the J call TRBJ2-7, with TRBD1 matching 9 bases. Germline CDR1 and CDR2: DFQATT and SNEGSKA (reference sequence). Trimming cost V 0 bases and J 4 bases; bases outside gene matches: 10. The CDR3 covers 16 residues. As DNA, the CDR3 is TGCAGTGCTAGAGACCCTCCGGGACAGGGTGGTTACGAGCAGTACTTC. As protein: CSARDPPGQGGYEQYF.

Ten or more counts support this clonotype. This chain connects TRBV20-1 to TRBJ2-5; a possible D gene is TRBD2 (6 bases). The CDR3 loop spans 15 amino acids. V shed 1 base and J shed 4 bases, with 16 bases lying between them. The germline V gene has CDR1 DFQATT and CDR2 SNEGSKA (reference sequence). In DNA form, the CDR3 reads TGCAGTGCTAGAGCCGGCCTCGGGGGTGCAGAGACCCAGTACTTC. Residues: CSARAGLGGAETQYF.

As to this clonotype: This sequence may be a read error, since a much larger clone differs from it by one base. This chain connects TRBV29-1 to TRBJ2-3, with D uncertain. CDR3 size: 12 residues. V was shortened by 4 bases and J by 0 bases, with 5 bases between the two germline ends. Germline values: CDR1 SQVTM, CDR2 ANQGSEA. Written as DNA, the CDR3 is TGCAGCGTTGGTGCCAGCACAGATACGCAGTATTTT. It is translated as CSVGASTDTQYF.

The rearrangement joins TRBV14 to TRBJ1-1; 8 bases are shared with TRBD1. CDR3 length: 15 residues. Trimming removed 6 bases from V and 9 bases from J; junction bases left unmatched: 15. CDR1 is SGHDN, CDR2 FVKESK, per germline. CDR3 region: CASSHNGQGTRKAFF. CDR3 coding DNA: TGTGCCAGCAGTCACAATGGACAGGGTACCAGAAAAGCTTTCTTT.

This clonotype came up many times. The chain couples TRBV20-1 to TRBJ2-1; 8 bases match TRBD1. This CDR3 comprises 19 residues. Germline V gives CDR1 DFQATT, CDR2 SNEGSKA (reference sequence). With V trimmed by 1 base and J by 4 bases, 18 bases remained unmatched. The CDR3 spells CSARALLTGADLLYNEQFF. The DNA of the CDR3 is TGCAGTGCTAGAGCCTTGCTGACAGGGGCCGATCTCCTGTACAATGAGCAGTTCTTC.

This clonotype was found many times. The rearrangement uses TRBV3-1 and TRBJ2-5; 10 bases are a match to TRBD2. The CDR3 spans 17 residues. V was pared by 0 bases and J by 4 bases, with 8 bases of the junction left unmatched. Germline CDR1 and CDR2: LGHDT and YNNKEL (reference sequence). The CDR3 here is CASSQEAAGGPGETQYF. The DNA of the CDR3 is TGTGCCAGCAGCCAAGAGGCAGCGGGGGGGCCTGGAGAGACCCAGTACTTC.

This clonotype was detected many times. The V gene is TRBV7-8, the J gene TRBJ2-7, with a possible D match to TRBD1 (6 bases). With 5 bases removed from V and 3 bases from J, the gap between germline ends came to 11 bases. Germline lookup yields CDR1 SGHVS and CDR2 FQNEAQ. This CDR3 region has 13 residues. CDR3 coding DNA: TGTGCCAGCAGCCCTAGGACAGACTACGAGCAGTACTTC. It encodes CASSPRTDYEQYF.

This clonotype was observed a handful of times. The chain carries TRBV29-1 and TRBJ2-7; 13 positions agree with TRBD2. The trim removed 0 bases at V and 3 bases at J, leaving 5 bases unmatched. Germline values: CDR1 SQVTM, CDR2 ANQGSEA. The CDR3 covers 16 residues. The CDR3 DNA reads as TGCAGCGTTGAAGAATGGACTAGCGGGGGAAACTACGAGCAGTACTTC. It encodes CSVEEWTSGGNYEQYF.